The 28 T cell receptor beta chains in this list originate from one sample, sequenced in a study of blood T cell repertoires in COVID-19. Assay: immunoSEQ multiplex PCR; the TCRdb copy retains only in-frame clones and omits some. This sample has about 85,000 clones; around 90% occur once, and the top ten carry more than 3.5%. Material for sequencing was peripheral blood. These receptors all come from a woman of 80 years or more with active or convalescent COVID-19.

This clone has just one count. The CDR3 coding sequence is TGTGCCAGCAGTTTAGGGCCGGGGAGTTCGAACACCGGGGAGCTGTTTTTT. It encodes CASSLGPGSSNTGELFF. The chain joins TRBV28 to TRBJ2-2; perhaps TRBD2 as D (5 bases). This CDR3 has 17 residues. V lost 2 bases and J lost 0, with 13 bases in between. Germline CDR1 reads MDHEN; CDR2 reads SYDVKM.

The rearrangement links TRBV5-4 to TRBJ2-1, with D perhaps TRBD2 (6 bases). CDR1 and CDR2 (germline): SGHNT, YYREEE (reference sequence). The CDR3 loop spans 15 amino acids. With 2 bases removed from V and 0 bases from J, the gap between germline ends came to 9 bases. The CDR3 here is CASSFAGSSYNEQFF. CDR3 sequence (DNA): TGTGCCAGCAGCTTTGCGGGGAGCTCCTACAATGAGCAGTTCTTC. The whole variable domain, filled in from reference TRBV5-4 and TRBJ2-1, reads ETGVTQSPTHLIKTRGQQVTLRCSSQSGHNTVSWYQQALGQGPQFIFQYYREEENGRGNFPPRFSGLQFPNYSSELNVNALELDDSALYLCASSFAGSSYNEQFFGPGTRLTVL.

The rearrangement uses TRBV6-5 and TRBJ2-5, with 7 bases aligning to TRBD2. The CDR3 loop spans 12 amino acids. With V trimmed by 3 bases and J by 9 bases, 4 bases remained unmatched. CDR1 and CDR2 (germline): MNHEY, SVGAGI. The DNA of the CDR3 is TGTGCCAGCAGTTATGGGGGAGGGCCCCAGTACTTC. This translates into CASSYGGGPQYF.

The chain is built from TRBV7-2 and TRBJ2-1; 7 nucleotides align to TRBD1. CDR3 length equals 15 residues. Germline V gene sequence: CDR1 SGHTA, CDR2 FQGNSA. The ends lost 6 bases at V and 2 bases at J; junction bases unmatched: 7. For the CDR3, the DNA is TGTGCCAGCAGTCTCCGGGACAGACCCTACAATGAGCAGTTCTTC. Translating it yields CASSLRDRPYNEQFF.

The DNA for the CDR3 is TGTGCCAGCAGTTTACTAAGAGCTAGCGGGAGATGGGCCTACGAGCAGTACTTC. Amino acid sequence: CASSLLRASGRWAYEQYF. The chain joins TRBV6-2 or TRBV6-3 to TRBJ2-7; 10 bases agree with TRBD2. Germline V CDR1 and CDR2: MNHEY, SVGEGT. The CDR3 is 18 residues long. V trimming: 4 bases; J trimming: 2 bases; junction bases outside the gene matches: 14.

V gene TRBV27 combines with J gene TRBJ2-7; 13 positions agree with TRBD2. CDR3 length: 18 residues. Trimming removed 2 bases from V and 5 bases from J; junction bases left unmatched: 12. Looked up from germline, CDR1 is MNHEY and CDR2 is SMNVEV (reference sequence). The CDR3 coding sequence is TGTGCCAGCAGTTTAAGTGGACTAGCGGGAGCGGTGGGAAACGAGCAGTACTTC. It yields the protein CASSLSGLAGAVGNEQYF.

The V call is TRBV7-6, the J call TRBJ2-7; 9 bases fit TRBD2. Germline trimming cut 5 bases from V and 5 bases from J; bases unmatched to any gene: 10. The CDR3 extends over 15 amino acids. Looked up from germline, CDR1 is SGHVS and CDR2 is FNYEAQ. Here the CDR3 DNA reads TGTGCCAGCAGCGGCCTTTTGGGACTAGCAAACGAGCAGTACTTC. This translates into CASSGLLGLANEQYF.

J is TRBJ2-7 and V is TRBV6-5; D not certain. Looked up from germline, CDR1 is MNHEY and CDR2 is SVGAGI. This CDR3 contains 14 residues. With 5 bases removed from V and 7 bases from J, the gap between germline ends came to 18 bases. The CDR3 DNA follows: TGTGCCAGCAGTCTCAACTATCTCATAAGGGAGCAGTACTTC. Translation: CASSLNYLIREQYF.

The chain uses TRBV7-2 and TRBJ1-2, with D unresolved. The CDR3 is 13 residues long. The germline V and J ends were trimmed by 1 base and 4 bases, with 7 bases remaining between them. Per germline, CDR1 SGHTA and CDR2 FQGNSA. The CDR3 loop reads CASSLEFSYGYTF. CDR3 coding DNA: TGTGCCAGCAGCTTAGAATTCAGCTATGGCTACACCTTC.

This chain uses TRBV4-3 with TRBJ2-7, with D hard to call. This CDR3 comprises 13 residues. Per germline, CDR1 LGHNA and CDR2 YSLEER. V shed 0 bases and J shed 7 bases, with 10 bases lying between them. The CDR3 protein is CASSQDGFREQYF. The CDR3 DNA sequence: TGCGCCAGCAGCCAAGACGGGTTTCGGGAGCAGTACTTC.

The J gene is TRBJ2-3, the V gene TRBV28, with 7 bases that match TRBD2. The CDR3 runs 15 residues. The V segment lost 3 bases and the J segment 0 bases; nucleotides outside the gene matches: 3. From germline, CDR1 is MDHEN and CDR2 SYDVKM. The CDR3 protein is CASSLGGVSTDTQYF. In DNA, the CDR3 is TGTGCCAGCAGTTTGGGGGGGGTAAGCACAGATACGCAGTATTTT. Full variable domain (remainder filled in from reference TRBV28 and TRBJ2-3): DVKVTQSSRYLVKRTGEKVFLECVQDMDHENMFWYRQDPGLGLRLIYFSYDVKMKEKGDIPEGYSVSREKKERFSLILESASTNQTSMYLCASSLGGVSTDTQYFGPGTRLTVL.

The gene calls are TRBV7-2 and TRBJ2-7; 8 nucleotides match TRBD1. V shed 3 bases, J shed 6 bases, and the junction held 7 bases outside the gene matches. The CDR3 extends over 14 amino acids. CDR1 and CDR2 from the germline V gene are SGHTA and FQGNSA. The CDR3 sequence: CASSFDRGAFEQYF. In nucleotides, the CDR3 is TGTGCCAGCAGCTTTGACAGGGGAGCCTTCGAGCAGTACTTC.

The chain is built from TRBV28 and TRBJ1-5; TRBD1 matches 8 bases. V lost 6 bases, J lost 7 bases, and 8 bases stayed unmatched. From germline, CDR1 is MDHEN and CDR2 SYDVKM. CDR3 length equals 14 residues. For the CDR3, the DNA is TGTGCCAGCAGACCACAGGGGGTCGCCCAGCCCCAGCATTTT. Encoded protein: CASRPQGVAQPQHF.

The rearrangement joins TRBV7-8 to TRBJ2-7; 10 bases align to TRBD2. With V trimmed by 5 bases and J by 7 bases, 14 bases remained unmatched. This CDR3 has 16 residues. Germline V gives CDR1 SGHVS, CDR2 FQNEAQ. The CDR3 bases are TGTGCCAGCAGCCCCCGAGAAGGACTAGCGGATAATGAGCAGTACTTC. It is translated as CASSPREGLADNEQYF.

The chain links TRBV6-5 to TRBJ2-3, with 10 bases fitting TRBD2. The germline V gene has CDR1 MNHEY and CDR2 SVGAGI. This CDR3 contains 15 residues. V was pared by 6 bases and J by 1 base, with 4 bases of the junction left unmatched. DNA for the CDR3: TGTGCCAGCAGACGGACTAGCGGAGGCACAGATACGCAGTATTTT. It translates to CASRRTSGGTDTQYF.

This chain links TRBV9 with TRBJ1-5; D may be TRBD1 (5 bases). This CDR3 is built from 18 residues. The germline gives CDR1 SGDLS, CDR2 YYNGEE. V was trimmed by 1 base and J by 0 bases, leaving 17 bases between them. CDR3 region: CASSVLGAVLHSNQPQHF. The CDR3 coding sequence is TGTGCCAGCAGCGTACTAGGGGCAGTCCTACATAGCAATCAGCCCCAGCATTTT. Drawing the rest from reference TRBV9 and TRBJ1-5, the complete variable domain is DSGVTQTPKHLITATGQRVTLRCSPRSGDLSVYWYQQSLDQGLQFLIQYYNGEERAKGNILERFSAQQFPDLHSELNLSSLELGDSALYFCASSVLGAVLHSNQPQHFGDGTRLSIL.

The V and J genes are TRBV6-2 or TRBV6-3 and TRBJ2-1, with D perhaps TRBD2 (5 bases). Germline CDR1 MNHEY, CDR2 SVGEGT. Between the trimmed V and J ends, which lost 5 bases and 0 bases, there was a span of 11 bases. The CDR3 totals 15 residues. CDR3 DNA sequence: TGTGCCAGCAGTCGAGATGGGAGCTCCTACAATGAGCAGTTCTTC. It is translated as CASSRDGSSYNEQFF.

The CDR3 spells CASTRRGTRSDEQYF. CDR3 nucleotides: TGCGCCAGCACCCGACGCGGGACTAGGAGCGACGAGCAGTACTTC. V and J are TRBV5-1 and TRBJ2-7; TRBD2 aligns across 8 bases. CDR1 and CDR2 from the germline V gene are SGHRS and YFSETQ. CDR3 length equals 15 residues. The V and J ends lost 6 bases and 5 bases, in that order; junction bases with no gene match: 13.

This clone was recorded once. The chain employs TRBV4-3 and TRBJ1-5; 8 positions match TRBD1. Trimming took 0 bases from V and 7 from J; bases not matched to a gene: 8. There are 16 residues in the CDR3. Germline loops: CDR1 LGHNA, CDR2 YSLEER. The CDR3 sequence is CASSQEVGQGNQPQHF. In DNA, the CDR3 is TGCGCCAGCAGCCAAGAGGTAGGACAGGGAAACCAGCCCCAGCATTTT.

The count of this clone is one. The chain recombines TRBV7-2 with TRBJ1-2; tentative D call: TRBD1 (5 bases). Germline values: CDR1 SGHTA, CDR2 FQGNSA. The CDR3 contains 15 residues. With 4 bases removed from V and 3 bases from J, the gap between germline ends came to 15 bases. The CDR3 sequence: CASSYPEGGDYGYTF. The CDR3 nucleotides are TGTGCCAGCAGCTACCCCGAAGGAGGGGACTATGGCTACACCTTC.

J is TRBJ2-1 and V is TRBV10-3, with 10 bases fitting TRBD2. CDR1 and CDR2 (germline): ENHRY, SYGVKD. Germline trimming cut 6 bases from V and 9 bases from J; bases unmatched to any gene: 5. The CDR3 length is 13 residues. In nucleotides, the CDR3 is TGTGCCATCAGACGGCTAGCGGGAGTTGAGCAGTTCTTC. Translated: CAIRRLAGVEQFF.

The chain uses TRBV7-2 and TRBJ2-1; D is uncertain. Trimming shortened V by 4 bases and J by 0 bases, and 10 bases separated the two germline ends. The CDR3 consists of 15 residues. Germline V CDR1 and CDR2: SGHTA, FQGNSA. This CDR3 is CASSYLGSSYNEQFF. The CDR3 DNA reads as TGTGCCAGCAGCTACCTAGGAAGCTCCTACAATGAGCAGTTCTTC.

The chain has TRBV5-1 and TRBJ2-3; possible D gene TRBD2, 6 bases. Germline CDR1 reads SGHRS; CDR2 reads YFSETQ. V dropped 3 bases and J dropped 5 bases, with 16 bases sitting between them. This CDR3 region has 15 residues. The CDR3: CASSSRGQNLDTQYF. The CDR3 DNA follows: TGCGCCAGCAGCTCGCGGGGCCAGAACTTAGATACGCAGTATTTT.

This clone turned up a few times. V and J are TRBV5-1 and TRBJ1-4; 7 nucleotides match TRBD1. The CDR3 sequence is 15 residues long. The V gene's germline CDR1 is SGHRS and CDR2 YFSETQ. V was pared by 4 bases and J by 6 bases, with 9 bases of the junction left unmatched. CDR3 amino acids: CASSPYGDSDEKLFF. In DNA, the CDR3 is TGCGCCAGCAGCCCCTATGGGGACAGTGATGAAAAACTGTTTTTT.

This clone was observed a single time. The rearrangement uses TRBV2 and TRBJ2-1; TRBD2 matches at 10 bases. J gave up 2 bases and V 7 bases, and 5 bases lay outside the gene matches. Germline values: CDR1 SNHLY, CDR2 FYNNEI. The CDR3 totals 15 residues. In DNA, the CDR3 is TGTGCCAGCACCGCTCTAGCGGGGGCCTACAATGAGCAGTTCTTC. Amino acids: CASTALAGAYNEQFF. Variable domain in full (rest from reference TRBV2 and TRBJ2-1): EPEVTQTPSHQVTQMGQEVILRCVPISNHLYFYWYRQILGQKVEFLVSFYNNEISEKSEIFDDQFSVERPDGSNFTLKIRSTKLEDSAMYFCASTALAGAYNEQFFGPGTRLTVL.

CDR3 in DNA: TGTGCCAGCAGACGGGACAGTAGCAATCAGCCCCAGCATTTT. Its translation is CASRRDSSNQPQHF. This sequence joins TRBV27 and TRBJ1-5, with 7 bases lining up with TRBD1. CDR3 length: 14 residues. Germline V gene lookup returns CDR1 MNHEY and CDR2 SMNVEV (reference sequence). The trim removed 6 bases at V and 0 bases at J, leaving 2 bases unmatched.

This clone appeared a single time. This chain connects TRBV5-6 to TRBJ2-1, with TRBD1 identical over 9 bases. The CDR3 is 13 residues long. V lost 4 bases to trimming and J lost 6 bases; unmatched junction nucleotides: 2. Germline CDR1 is SGHDT and CDR2 is YYEEEE. Here the CDR3 reads CASSKTGGNEQFF. The CDR3 DNA is TGTGCCAGCAGCAAGACAGGGGGCAATGAGCAGTTCTTC.

This clone was found once. V and J are TRBV7-9 and TRBJ1-1, with 9 bases matching TRBD1. The ends lost 3 bases at V and 5 bases at J; junction bases unmatched: 4. This CDR3 has 14 amino acids. Looked up from germline, CDR1 is SEHNR and CDR2 is FQNEAQ (reference sequence). The CDR3 region is CASSLDRGGTEAFF. The CDR3, as DNA: TGTGCCAGCAGCTTGGACAGGGGAGGAACTGAAGCTTTCTTT.